The clone carrying this TCR beta chain was seen ten or more times. This entry is derived from a study of early T cells in non-severe SARS-CoV-2 infection. The CDR3 spans 16 residues. Germline values: CDR1 SGHTA, CDR2 FQGNSA. V was trimmed by 0 bases and J by 0 bases, leaving 9 bases between them. Molecules of cDNA were individually given unique molecular identifiers that were attached to them. TCRdb recomputed calls from the 5' RACE reads with MiXCR, one row per CDR3 protein. There are some 60,000 distinct CDR3 sequences in the sample; roughly a tenth occur only once, and less than 1.5% lies in the top ten.

The source is an adult who was a healthcare worker with PCR-confirmed SARS-CoV-2 infection or an uninfected control (not recorded which). Sequencing was performed on whole blood. The rearrangement uses TRBV7-2 and TRBJ1-3, with TRBD1 as a possible D gene (5 bases). The CDR3 DNA follows: TGTGCCAGCAGCTTAGCTACAGGCCTCTCTGGAAACACCATATATTTT. Amino acids: CASSLATGLSGNTIYF.